This TCR beta chain was retrieved from a study of control samples from healthy donors and cancer patients. This CDR3 contains 15 residues. V shed 4 bases and J 7 bases; nucleotides not matched to a gene: 9. Germline values: CDR1 SEHNR, CDR2 FQNEAQ (reference sequence). Method: immunoSEQ multiplex PCR; TCRdb's copy keeps in-frame clones and lacks some. The data contain 50,000 or so clones, roughly 96% of them seen just once; the ten biggest clones take up 2.4%. The sample comprised blood. The J gene is TRBJ2-7, the V gene TRBV7-9; TRBD1 matches 11 bases. This receptor was taken from a man under 40 in good health. The CDR3 sequence is CASSWTGTGGWEQYF. CDR3 DNA sequence: TGTGCCAGCAGCTGGACTGGGACAGGGGGGTGGGAGCAGTACTTC.